One sample yielded the 3 T cell receptor beta chains listed below, sequenced in a study of beta chain features in type 1 diabetes. Since all of the isolated RNA was reverse transcribed, expressed TCRB transcripts were what got sequenced. The method was immunoSEQ multiplex PCR; TCRdb's version includes in-frame clones alone and lacks a portion of them. This table holds fewer than 900,000 clones, around a sixth found once. Input material: naive CD4+ T cells from blood. The receptors here all came from a woman aged 18-29 years in good health.

Only a few counts were recorded for this clone. The chain uses TRBV29-1 and TRBJ2-1; 10 positions match TRBD2. J was trimmed by 5 bases and V by 3 bases; bases with no gene match: 4. This CDR3 is built from 14 residues. Germline assignment: CDR1 SQVTM and CDR2 ANQGSEA. In nucleotides, the CDR3 is TGCAGCGTTGATAGACTAGCGGGCCACAATGAGCAGTTCTTC. Residues: CSVDRLAGHNEQFF.

The genes are TRBV18 and TRBJ2-1; unclear D gene. Trimming took off 3 bases at V and 0 bases at J, with 9 bases between the two ends. The CDR3 covers 15 residues. Germline CDR1 is KGHSH and CDR2 is LQKENI. The CDR3 reads CASSPILSSYNEQFF. The CDR3 DNA reads as TGTGCCAGCTCACCCATACTGAGCTCCTACAATGAGCAGTTCTTC.

CDR3: CASSLAGTTYNEQFF. CDR3 nucleotide sequence: TGTGCCAGCAGCCTAGCAGGGACTACCTACAATGAGCAGTTCTTC. The genes are TRBV9 and TRBJ2-1; 7 positions agree with TRBD2. Germline CDR1 and CDR2: SGDLS and YYNGEE. The CDR3 sequence is 15 residues long. The V and J ends lost 4 bases and 2 bases, in that order; junction bases with no gene match: 6.